This passage covers 24 T cell receptor beta chains from one sample sequenced in a study of blood T cells in healthy people across ages. Then a second PCR, running roughly 6 to 12 cycles, was carried out with a sample-barcoded 5' primer and a J-beta primer mix. TCRdb re-called the 5' RACE reads through MiXCR, storing one row per CDR3 protein. The table records around 690,000 distinct CDR3 sequences, around 54% of them present only once. The sample taken for sequencing was blood. The origin of the receptors is a man in his 60s in good health.

The chain uses TRBV7-2 and TRBJ2-7, with a tentative D call TRBD1 (6 bases). V was clipped by 1 base and J by 3 bases, with 13 bases between them. The CDR3 extends over 15 amino acids. The germline V gene encodes CDR1 SGHTA and CDR2 FQGNSA. The CDR3 spells CASSLGPGQYYEQYF. The DNA of the CDR3 is TGTGCCAGCAGCTTAGGGCCGGGACAATACTACGAGCAGTACTTC.

The V call is TRBV10-3, the J call TRBJ2-7, with TRBD2 matching 8 bases. With V trimmed by 2 bases and J by 7 bases, 13 bases remained unmatched. Per the germline V gene, CDR1 is ENHRY and CDR2 is SYGVKD. The CDR3 extends over 16 amino acids. The CDR3 DNA reads TGTGCCATCAGTGAGAGCGAGGTCGGGGGGGCCTTTGAGCAGTACTTC. Its protein is CAISESEVGGAFEQYF.

The chain carries TRBV5-1 and TRBJ2-3; TRBD2 aligns across 7 bases. The J segment lost 2 bases and the V segment lost 7 bases, leaving 10 bases of the junction unmatched. Germline assignment: CDR1 SGHRS and CDR2 YFSETQ. The CDR3 has 15 amino acids. CDR3 sequence: CASGSSGEPTDTQYF. In nucleotides, the CDR3 is TGCGCCAGCGGATCTAGCGGAGAACCCACAGATACGCAGTATTTT.

The V and J genes are TRBV20-1 and TRBJ1-1, with 10 bases lining up with TRBD1. Losses at the gene ends were 5 bases for V and 10 bases for J; bases not matched to a gene: 13. Germline CDR1 reads DFQATT; CDR2 reads SNEGSKA (reference sequence). The CDR3 is made up of 14 amino acids. CDR3 loop: CSASHPGTGVGAFF. Written as DNA, the CDR3 is TGCAGTGCTTCACACCCAGGGACAGGGGTAGGAGCTTTCTTT.

The CDR3, as DNA: TGTGCCAGCAGCTTAGTGGCGGACAGGTACTACTACGAGCAGTACTTC. This translates into CASSLVADRYYYEQYF. V and J are TRBV11-2 and TRBJ2-7; 7 bases map to TRBD1. Germline V lookup: CDR1 SGHAT, CDR2 FQNNGV. The V gene end was trimmed by 1 base and the J gene end by 3 bases; junction bases not matched to a gene: 9. The CDR3 covers 16 residues.

The chain links TRBV25-1 to TRBJ2-7, with a weak D call TRBD2 (6 bases). Germline values: CDR1 MGHDK, CDR2 SYGVNS. This CDR3 spans 13 amino acids. Trimming cost V 3 bases and J 6 bases, with 12 bases left between them. The CDR3 spells CASSEIGLSEQYF. The CDR3 DNA follows: TGTGCCAGCAGTGAGATAGGACTATCCGAGCAGTACTTC.

The V and J genes are TRBV6-1 and TRBJ2-1; D is ambiguous. Trimming shortened V by 8 bases and J by 7 bases, and 18 bases separated the two germline ends. This CDR3 region has 14 residues. Germline assignment: CDR1 MNHNS and CDR2 SASEGT. As DNA, the CDR3 is TGTGCCAGCCAGCATGCAACGGTACAAAATGAGCAGTTCTTC. It is translated as CASQHATVQNEQFF.

The chain is built from TRBV4-1 and TRBJ2-1, with 7 bases aligning to TRBD2. Losses at the gene ends were 4 bases for V and 5 bases for J; bases not matched to a gene: 8. Germline V gives CDR1 MGHRA, CDR2 YSYEKL. This CDR3 has 15 residues. CDR3 in DNA: TGCGCCAGCAGCCGCGGACTAGGGGAAAACAATGAGCAGTTCTTC. Protein product: CASSRGLGENNEQFF.

This chain connects TRBV5-1 to TRBJ2-2; no firm D call. Germline CDR1 reads SGHRS; CDR2 reads YFSETQ. Trimming cost V 4 bases and J 3 bases, with 10 bases left between them. The CDR3 extends over 14 amino acids. The CDR3 here is CASSTRTDTGELFF. CDR3 nucleotides: TGCGCCAGCAGCACGAGAACAGACACCGGGGAGCTGTTTTTT. Full variable domain (missing parts from reference TRBV5-1 and TRBJ2-2): KAGVTQTPRYLIKTRGQQVTLSCSPISGHRSVSWYQQTPGQGLQFLFEYFSETQRNKGNFPGRFSGRQFSNSRSEMNVSTLELGDSALYLCASSTRTDTGELFFGEGSRLTVL.

The chain uses TRBV7-2 and TRBJ2-1, with 9 bases aligning to TRBD2. The CDR3 sequence is 15 residues long. V shed 5 bases and J 8 bases; nucleotides not matched to a gene: 10. Germline CDR1 is SGHTA and CDR2 is FQGNSA. The DNA of the CDR3 is TGTGCCAGCAGCCGCGGCGGGGGGGAATGGGATGAGCAGTTCTTC. It is translated as CASSRGGGEWDEQFF.

The V gene is TRBV9, the J gene TRBJ2-4; D is possibly TRBD1 or TRBD2 (5 bases each). V lost 0 bases, J lost 1 base, and 17 bases lay in between. CDR1 is SGDLS and CDR2 is YYNGEE in the germline V gene. The CDR3 is 18 residues long. The CDR3 region is CASSVEFEGRGAKNIQYF. The CDR3 nucleotides are TGTGCCAGCAGCGTAGAATTTGAGGGGCGAGGGGCCAAAAACATTCAGTACTTC.

J is TRBJ1-1 and V is TRBV12-3 or TRBV12-4, with D perhaps TRBD1 (5 bases). The CDR3 has 15 amino acids. The V gene lost 2 bases and the J gene lost 6 bases, with 16 bases spanning the gap. The CDR3 DNA sequence: TGTGCCAGCAGTTTACGGCGGGGGGGTATGGCTGAAGCTTTCTTT. It yields the protein CASSLRRGGMAEAFF.

This clonotype was seen only a few times. V usage is TRBV18 and J usage is TRBJ1-4, with TRBD1 matching over 10 bases. The CDR3 contains 14 residues. The germline CDR1 and CDR2 sequences are KGHSH and LQKENI. J gave up 8 bases and V 3 bases, and 3 bases lay outside the gene matches. The CDR3 loop reads CASSPGQGIEKLFF. CDR3 in DNA: TGTGCCAGCTCACCGGGACAGGGGATCGAAAAACTGTTTTTT. Together with reference TRBV18 and TRBJ1-4, the CDR3 gives the full variable domain: NAGVMQNPRHLVRRRGQEARLRCSPMKGHSHVYWYRQLPEEGLKFMVYLQKENIIDESGMPKERFSAEFPKEGPSILRIQQVVRGDSAAYFCASSPGQGIEKLFFGSGTQLSVL.

The rearrangement links TRBV6-1 to TRBJ2-5, with D maybe TRBD2 (5 bases). This CDR3 is built from 15 residues. Germline assignment: CDR1 MNHNS and CDR2 SASEGT. Trimming removed 6 bases from V and 11 bases from J, with 25 bases in between. The CDR3 DNA reads as TGTGCCAGCAGCGAGACGAGGGAGCCACACAATGAGCAGTACTTC. Protein product: CASSETREPHNEQYF.

In its sample, this clonotype was seen a few times. The V gene is TRBV28, the J gene TRBJ1-2; D remains ambiguous. CDR3 length: 14 amino acids. V gave up 5 bases and J gave up 4 bases, with 14 bases separating them. Germline CDR1 reads MDHEN; CDR2 reads SYDVKM. CDR3 DNA sequence: TGTGCCAGCAGTCCCCAAATATACAGCTATGGCTACACCTTC. It yields the protein CASSPQIYSYGYTF.

This clonotype has more than one count but fewer than ten. The rearrangement links TRBV11-2 to TRBJ1-6; D uncertain. The CDR3 is 19 residues long. The ends were cut back, 2 bases at V and 0 bases at J, with 17 bases in the middle. The germline CDR1 and CDR2 sequences are SGHAT and FQNNGV. The CDR3 loop reads CASSLTPYVASSYNSPLHF. The CDR3 DNA reads as TGTGCCAGCAGCTTAACCCCGTATGTGGCTAGCTCCTATAATTCACCCCTCCACTTT.

The chain carries TRBV5-5 and TRBJ1-2, with D unresolved. Germline V lookup: CDR1 SGHKS, CDR2 YYEKEE (reference sequence). The CDR3 runs to 14 residues. Trimming left V 1 base short and J 3 bases short, with 10 bases between. The DNA for the CDR3 is TGTGCCAGCAGCTTGCGGGGTCGCCACTATGGCTACACCTTC. It is translated as CASSLRGRHYGYTF. The complete variable domain, with remaining parts taken from reference TRBV5-5 and TRBJ1-2, reads DAGVTQSPTHLIKTRGQQVTLRCSPISGHKSVSWYQQVLGQGPQFIFQYYEKEERGRGNFPDRFSARQFPNYSSELNVNALLLGDSALYLCASSLRGRHYGYTFGSGTRLTVV.

This clonotype was seen only once. The chain is built from TRBV28 and TRBJ2-5; no clear D gene. Germline V gives CDR1 MDHEN, CDR2 SYDVKM. V lost 5 bases and J lost 0, with 13 bases in between. The CDR3 sequence is 15 residues long. The chain's CDR3 is CASSLDLEHQETQYF. In nucleotides, the CDR3 is TGTGCCAGCAGTCTAGACCTGGAACACCAAGAGACCCAGTACTTC.

The gene calls are TRBV7-8 and TRBJ2-3, with TRBD2 as a possible D gene (5 bases). CDR3 length: 15 residues. Trimming cost V 5 bases and J 0 bases, with 12 bases left between them. From germline, CDR1 is SGHVS and CDR2 FQNEAQ. The CDR3 coding sequence is TGTGCCAGCAGCATCCTCGGGATTAGCACAGATACGCAGTATTTT. Amino acid sequence: CASSILGISTDTQYF. The full variable domain, with the rest looked up from reference TRBV7-8 and TRBJ2-3, is GAGVSQSPRYKVAKRGQDVALRCDPISGHVSLFWYQQALGQGPEFLTYFQNEAQLDKSGLPSDRFFAERPEGSVSTLKIQRTQQEDSAVYLCASSILGISTDTQYFGPGTRLTVL.

In its sample, this clonotype was seen many times. The V and J genes are TRBV29-1 and TRBJ2-3; D could derive from TRBD1 or TRBD2 (5 bases each). The V end lost 2 bases, the J end lost 2 bases, and 11 bases lay between the germline ends. Looked up from germline, CDR1 is SQVTM and CDR2 is ANQGSEA. This CDR3 contains 14 residues. CDR3 coding DNA: TGCAGCGTTGAAAGGGGACGGACCACAGATACGCAGTATTTT. Translating gives CSVERGRTTDTQYF.

This clonotype was picked up a small number of times. The J gene is TRBJ1-1, the V gene TRBV7-9; D is possibly TRBD1 (6 bases). The CDR3 has 14 amino acids. V lost 0 bases, J lost 5 bases, and 10 bases lay in between. Per germline, CDR1 SEHNR and CDR2 FQNEAQ (reference sequence). DNA of the CDR3: TGTGCCAGCAGCTTAGCGCAGGGGAGGACTGAAGCTTTCTTT. It translates to CASSLAQGRTEAFF.

The CDR3 nucleotides read TGTGCCAGCAGTGGGGTGGAGGCCGGCACAGATACGCAGTATTTT. Amino acids: CASSGVEAGTDTQYF. This chain connects TRBV6-1 to TRBJ2-3, with a possible D match to TRBD2 (5 bases). The CDR3 covers 15 residues. Germline CDR1 is MNHNS and CDR2 is SASEGT. Trimming took 4 bases from V and 1 from J, leaving 12 bases between them.

This clonotype was seen a handful of times. CDR3 sequence (DNA): TGCAGCGCTGGCCGCAGAGGGGGTGGACAGTACTTC. Protein product: CSAGRRGGGQYF. This chain uses TRBV29-1 with TRBJ2-4; D is perhaps TRBD1 (6 bases). CDR1 SQVTM and CDR2 ANQGSEA come from the germline V gene. Trimming left V 7 bases short and J 13 bases short, with 20 bases between. The CDR3 is 12 residues long.

The rearrangement uses TRBV5-1 and TRBJ1-2; no definite D call. CDR1 is SGHRS, CDR2 YFSETQ, per germline. The CDR3 totals 13 residues. V gave up 0 bases and J gave up 6 bases, with 9 bases separating them. The CDR3 region has the DNA TGCGCCAGCAGCTTGGAGGGCATGGATGGCTACACCTTC. Amino acids: CASSLEGMDGYTF.